The 20 T cell receptor beta chains below were found in one sample sequenced in a study of blood T cells in healthy people across ages. Next came a second PCR, run for roughly 7 to 12 cycles, which used a sample-barcoded 5' primer along with a J-beta primer mix. TCRdb analysed the 5' RACE reads with MiXCR anew, one entry per CDR3 protein. The repertoire has about 1.4 million distinct CDR3 sequences, roughly 64% of them found once; the top ten carry about 6.7%. The sample was blood. The receptors were gathered from a man aged 18 to 29 in good health.

This clonotype appeared a few times. CDR3 region: CASATSGSQDEQFF. Written as DNA, the CDR3 is TGTGCCAGCGCGACTAGCGGGAGCCAAGATGAGCAGTTCTTC. The V and J genes are TRBV25-1 and TRBJ2-1, with TRBD2 matching 12 bases. This CDR3 is 14 amino acids long. Germline values: CDR1 MGHDK, CDR2 SYGVNS. The V and J ends lost 8 bases and 8 bases, in that order; junction bases with no gene match: 7.

This chain connects TRBV29-1 to TRBJ2-7, with D perhaps matching TRBD2 (5 bases). With the DNA end fitting TRBJ2-1 better, the J assignment may be wrong. Germline CDR1 reads SQVTM; CDR2 reads ANQGSEA. The CDR3 covers 14 residues. CDR3 sequence reads: CSVPQSGLYNEQFF. The CDR3 nucleotides read TGCAGCGTGCCTCAAAGCGGCCTTTACAATGAGCAGTTCTTC.

V usage is TRBV9 and J usage is TRBJ1-2; 9 bases agree with TRBD1. CDR3 size: 12 residues. Germline CDR1 SGDLS, CDR2 YYNGEE. V lost 1 base and J lost 13; bases outside the gene matches: 5. The DNA for the CDR3 is TGTGCCAGCAGCGTAAGGACAGGGGCTGTCACCTTC. Encoded protein: CASSVRTGAVTF.

In nucleotides, the CDR3 is TGTGCCAGCAGCTTACTAGCGGGGAACAATGAGCAGTACTTC. Residues: CASSLLAGNNEQYF. V is TRBV5-6 and J is TRBJ2-7, with TRBD2 matching over 10 bases. CDR1 SGHDT and CDR2 YYEEEE come from the germline V gene. This CDR3 contains 14 residues. With V trimmed by 2 bases and J by 7 bases, 6 bases remained unmatched.

Comment on this clonotype: Since no conserved phenylalanine or tryptophan closes the CDR3, a read error is the likely cause. The CDR3 region is CVSSESQAGATSGDTQYI. CDR3 coding DNA: TGTGTCAGCAGTGAAAGTCAAGCGGGGGCGACCTCCGGAGATACGCAGTATATT. V and J are TRBV25-1 and TRBJ2-3; 8 bases are a match to TRBD2. Germline CDR1 is MGHDK and CDR2 is SYGVNS. The CDR3 runs 18 residues.

V usage is TRBV4-1 and J usage is TRBJ2-1, with 10 bases that match TRBD2. V trimming: 2 bases; J trimming: 3 bases; junction bases outside the gene matches: 1. The CDR3 is made up of 15 amino acids. The germline gives CDR1 MGHRA, CDR2 YSYEKL. The CDR3 is CASSQTSGDYNEQFF. CDR3 bases: TGCGCCAGCAGCCAAACTAGCGGGGACTACAATGAGCAGTTCTTC.

This clonotype was detected a few times. This rearrangement joins TRBV2 to TRBJ2-5, with 10 bases lining up with TRBD1. The junction had 1 base not matched to a gene; V was cut back by 4 bases and J by 5 bases. The CDR3 is 13 residues long. Germline-derived CDR1 and CDR2 are SNHLY and FYNNEI. The DNA for the CDR3 is TGTGCCAGCAGTGGACAGGGGGCGGAGACCCAGTACTTC. Residues: CASSGQGAETQYF.

The chain recombines TRBV7-2 with TRBJ1-2; D is possibly TRBD1 (5 bases). Germline V gene lookup returns CDR1 SGHTA and CDR2 FQGNSA. The CDR3 consists of 15 residues. V lost 0 bases and J 5 bases, leaving 13 bases between the germline ends. In DNA form, the CDR3 reads TGTGCCAGCAGCTTAGCGCGGGCAGGGCATTATGGCTACACCTTC. Encoded protein: CASSLARAGHYGYTF.

This clonotype was observed a handful of times. The chain is built from TRBV4-1 and TRBJ2-6, with D hard to call. The V and J ends lost 4 bases and 2 bases respectively, with 6 bases between them. This CDR3 region has 14 residues. CDR1 and CDR2 (germline): MGHRA, YSYEKL. The CDR3 reads CASSRGAGANVLTF. For the CDR3, the DNA is TGCGCCAGCAGCCGCGGAGCTGGGGCCAACGTCCTGACTTTC.

The chain recombines TRBV6-2 or TRBV6-3 with TRBJ2-1; possible D gene TRBD1, 6 bases. Germline V gives CDR1 MNHEY, CDR2 SVGEGT. The CDR3 has 15 residues. V lost 5 bases and J lost 3, with 14 bases in between. The CDR3 is CASSHPQGHYNEQFF. CDR3 bases: TGTGCCAGCAGTCATCCACAGGGACACTACAATGAGCAGTTCTTC.

The CDR3 here is CASRKYRGHTDTQYF. The CDR3 DNA reads TGTGCCAGCAGAAAGTATCGGGGGCACACAGATACGCAGTATTTT. The chain employs TRBV28 and TRBJ2-3; D tentatively reads TRBD1 or TRBD2 (6 bases each). Germline assignment: CDR1 MDHEN and CDR2 SYDVKM. Trimming left V 6 bases short and J 2 bases short, with 15 bases between. There are 15 residues in the CDR3. The full variable domain, in which reference TRBV28 and TRBJ2-3 provide the parts outside the CDR3, is DVKVTQSSRYLVKRTGEKVFLECVQDMDHENMFWYRQDPGLGLRLIYFSYDVKMKEKGDIPEGYSVSREKKERFSLILESASTNQTSMYLCASRKYRGHTDTQYFGPGTRLTVL.

The chain couples TRBV7-2 to TRBJ2-2; 9 bases are shared with TRBD1. The V gene end was trimmed by 5 bases and the J gene end by 4 bases; junction bases not matched to a gene: 5. This CDR3 is 15 amino acids long. Per germline, CDR1 SGHTA and CDR2 FQGNSA. CDR3 sequence reads: CASSPRTGVTGELFF. The DNA for the CDR3 is TGTGCCAGCAGCCCCAGGACAGGGGTCACCGGGGAGCTGTTTTTT. Full variable domain (outside the CDR3, taken from reference TRBV7-2 and TRBJ2-2): GAGVSQSPSNKVTEKGKDVELRCDPISGHTALYWYRQSLGQGLEFLIYFQGNSAPDKSGLPSDRFSAERTGGSVSTLTIQRTQQEDSAVYLCASSPRTGVTGELFFGEGSRLTVL.

This clonotype was counted between two and nine times. V is TRBV6-2 or TRBV6-3 and J is TRBJ2-1; TRBD2 matches at 12 bases. Germline V CDR1 and CDR2: MNHEY, SVGEGT. V trimming: 5 bases; J trimming: 5 bases; junction bases outside the gene matches: 7. The CDR3 consists of 16 residues. The CDR3 reads CASSRTGLAGNNEQFF. In nucleotides, the CDR3 is TGTGCCAGCAGTCGTACCGGACTAGCGGGAAACAATGAGCAGTTCTTC.

The chain has TRBV5-5 and TRBJ2-1; 9 bases match TRBD1. The J call is in doubt because the DNA end fits TRBJ2-7 better. Per germline, CDR1 SGHKS and CDR2 YYEKEE (reference sequence). The CDR3 runs 17 residues. CDR3 protein: CASSSSDRGVFRGEQYF. The CDR3 region has the DNA TGTGCCAGCAGCTCATCGGACAGGGGAGTTTTTCGGGGCGAGCAGTACTTC.

This clonotype was detected only a few times. The gene calls are TRBV29-1 and TRBJ2-5; 8 bases match TRBD1. Judging by the DNA end, TRBJ2-7 fits better; the J call may be wrong. The CDR3 contains 14 residues. The germline CDR1 and CDR2 sequences are SQVTM and ANQGSEA. CDR3 sequence reads: CSVERTGTYGEQYF. Here the CDR3 DNA reads TGCAGCGTTGAACGGACAGGGACATATGGCGAGCAGTACTTC.

V usage is TRBV12-3 or TRBV12-4 and J usage is TRBJ1-4; D may be TRBD1 (5 bases). This CDR3 has 12 amino acids. Trimming took 1 base from V and 11 from J, leaving 8 bases between them. This CDR3 reads CASSLGQLKLFF. The DNA for the CDR3 is TGTGCCAGCAGTTTAGGACAGTTGAAACTGTTTTTT.

In its sample, this clonotype was seen a few times. The chain employs TRBV7-2 and TRBJ1-5, with D uncertain. Germline V gives CDR1 SGHTA, CDR2 FQGNSA. The V and J ends lost 6 bases and 4 bases respectively, with 7 bases between them. This CDR3 comprises 12 residues. DNA for the CDR3: TGTGCCAGCAGACGATCGAATCAGCCCCAGCATTTT. Its translation: CASRRSNQPQHF.

This clonotype appeared a few times. V gene TRBV29-1 combines with J gene TRBJ2-3, with 9 bases matching TRBD1. The junction had 14 bases not matched to a gene; V was cut back by 5 bases and J by 8 bases. Germline CDR1 reads SQVTM; CDR2 reads ANQGSEA. CDR3 length equals 15 residues. The CDR3 nucleotides are TGCAGCGTTCTCCCATCGGGACAGGGTGGTTTTACGCAGTATTTT. This sequence encodes CSVLPSGQGGFTQYF.

This chain joins TRBV6-2 or TRBV6-3 and TRBJ2-4; D possibly corresponds to TRBD1 (6 bases). CDR3 length: 15 residues. Looked up from germline, CDR1 is MNHEY and CDR2 is SVGEGT. Trimming pared 6 bases from V and 0 bases from J, leaving 12 bases between. The CDR3 region is CASSSGARAKNIQYF. CDR3 bases: TGTGCCAGCAGCTCAGGGGCCCGAGCCAAAAACATTCAGTACTTC.

This chain's CDR3 is CSARESGYTF. In nucleotides, the CDR3 is TGCAGTGCTAGAGAGAGTGGCTACACCTTC. The chain carries TRBV20-1 and TRBJ1-2; D unresolved. Germline V gene data show CDR1 as DFQATT and CDR2 as SNEGSKA (reference sequence). The CDR3 loop spans 10 amino acids. The V end lost 0 bases, the J end lost 7 bases, and 3 bases lay between the germline ends.